This TCR beta chain was obtained from a study of T cell repertoires in cytomegalovirus infection (dated by TCRdb to between 2017 and 2020). General notes on the study: Donor HLA type was relevant to the analysis, because carriage of CMV infection together with the matching HLA type was indicated by public TCR beta signatures.

What the research found in general, with its limitations: In both this cohort and an independent cohort of 352 donors, the cumulative frequency of public TCR beta family members distinguished carriers of CMV infection plus the relevant HLA type. The ex vivo response was dominated by HLA-C-restricted CMV-specific TCR beta clonotypes, which also provided the single most frequent clonotype in two of eight donors.

Via the germline V gene (reference sequence), CDR1 is DFQATT and CDR2 SNEGSKA. Spanning cysteine to phenylalanine, the CDR3 consists of 14 amino acids. The DNA shown is the 42-base CDR3, in frame from base 1. V is pared back by 0 bases and J by 2 bases, with 9 bases lying between the germline termini. Sequencing took place on an Illumina HiSeq 1500. Through fastp at Q25 and MiXCR, TCRdb rebuilt clones from the public reads, retaining in-frame beta chains. Each record represents a unique CDR3 protein, reported with the most common genes and DNA among its rows. Recorded for this sample are fewer than 550,000 distinct CDR3 sequences; 16% of them occurred a single time. Clones ranked in the top ten supply more than 20% of the sample. Note on this clonotype: Its antigen remains unidentified. Base qualities are not at hand, and no much larger clone is one base apart.

Input material: CD8+ T cells from PBMCs. The sequence was obtained from a human donor in good health (CMV status not recorded). Some clones in this sample may be carry-over from other donors' samples. The chain is encoded by TRBV20-1 joined to TRBJ2-3; TRBD2 might be the D gene, on 5 matching bases. CDR3 loop: CSARDRDYTDTQYF. The DNA sequence is TGCAGTGCTAGAGATAGAGACTACACAGATACGCAGTATTTT.